A single sample gave rise to the 24 T cell receptor beta chains below, sequenced in a study of blood T cell repertoires in COVID-19. Repertoires were generated with immunoSEQ multiplex PCR, while TCRdb's copy carries only in-frame clones and drops some. This table has fewer than 100,000 clones, 80% to 95% appearing once. Material: peripheral blood. The origin of the receptors is a woman older than 75 with acute or convalescent COVID-19.

The chain carries TRBV9 and TRBJ2-5; TRBD2 is a possible D gene (7 bases). V lost 3 bases, J lost 5 bases, and 8 bases lay in between. The CDR3 spans 12 residues. Germline V gene data show CDR1 as SGDLS and CDR2 as YYNGEE. DNA for the CDR3: TGTGCCAGCAGCGAGGGGGGGGAGACCCAGTACTTC. Protein: CASSEGGETQYF.

V usage is TRBV3-1 (or the pseudogene TRBV3-2) and J usage is TRBJ1-4, with TRBD1 identical over 10 bases. Germline V gene lookup returns CDR1 LGHDT and CDR2 YNNKEL (reference sequence). CDR3 length: 16 amino acids. V lost 4 bases to trimming and J lost 8 bases; unmatched junction nucleotides: 10. CDR3 sequence (DNA): TGTGCCAGCAGCCGGCGGGGGAGGACAGGGGGAGAAAAACTGTTTTTT. It specifies CASSRRGRTGGEKLFF.

The chain employs TRBV21-1 and TRBJ1-1; no check of the table's D call, TRBD1, against the DNA was made. TRBV21-1 is deemed a pseudogene. The CDR3 runs 13 residues. The CDR3, as DNA: TGTGCCAGCAGGGACAGGTTGAACACTGAAGCTTTCTTT. This gives the protein CASRDRLNTEAFF.

The rearrangement links TRBV5-1 to TRBJ2-1, with TRBD2 identical over 11 bases. The CDR3 contains 16 residues. Germline values: CDR1 SGHRS, CDR2 YFSETQ. After removal of 0 bases from V and 4 bases from J, the junction contained 3 bases not matched to a gene. This chain's CDR3 is CASSLDLAGGYNEQFF. Here the CDR3 DNA reads TGCGCCAGCAGCTTGGACCTAGCGGGGGGATACAATGAGCAGTTCTTC.

The chain uses TRBV6-5 and TRBJ1-1, with D unclear. This CDR3 region has 14 residues. Germline CDR1 MNHEY, CDR2 SVGAGI. Trimming left V 6 bases short and J 1 base short, with 12 bases between. The CDR3 DNA is TGTGCCAGCAGAGAGAGGTCCAGGAACACTGAAGCTTTCTTT. It is translated as CASRERSRNTEAFF.

The chain employs TRBV10-3 and TRBJ1-6; no clear D. The CDR3 spans 16 residues. Per germline, CDR1 ENHRY and CDR2 SYGVKD. Trimming left V 0 bases short and J 1 base short, with 7 bases between. The CDR3 region is CAISESLGSYNSPLHF. The CDR3 coding sequence is TGTGCCATCAGTGAGTCTCTCGGGTCCTATAATTCACCCCTCCACTTT.

Only a few counts were recorded for this clone. The chain carries TRBV19 and TRBJ1-1, with 12 bases matching TRBD1. The V segment lost 4 bases and the J segment 1 base; nucleotides outside the gene matches: 4. Germline-derived CDR1 and CDR2 are LNHDA and SQIVND (reference sequence). The CDR3 has 16 amino acids. CDR3 DNA: TGTGCCAGTAGTACCGGGACAGGGGGCCCGAACACTGAAGCTTTCTTT. Protein product: CASSTGTGGPNTEAFF.

The CDR3 loop is CASSQVGTSGNNEQFF. In DNA form, the CDR3 reads TGTGCCAGCAGCCAGGTCGGGACTAGCGGAAACAATGAGCAGTTCTTC. The J gene is TRBJ2-1, the V gene TRBV3-1 (or the pseudogene TRBV3-2); TRBD2 aligns across 11 bases. The CDR3 runs to 16 residues. Germline V lookup: CDR1 LGHDT, CDR2 YNNKEL (reference sequence). V lost 3 bases to trimming and J lost 5 bases; unmatched junction nucleotides: 6.

The chain has TRBV2 and TRBJ1-5; 12 bases match TRBD1. CDR3 length: 14 residues. Germline lookup yields CDR1 SNHLY and CDR2 FYNNEI. With 5 bases clipped from V and 6 bases from J, the junction kept 2 bases outside the gene matches. Here the CDR3 reads CASSKGQGAQPQHF. The CDR3 DNA reads as TGTGCCAGCAGTAAGGGACAGGGGGCTCAGCCCCAGCATTTT.

The V gene is TRBV7-2, the J gene TRBJ2-1; 10 bases align to TRBD2. The V gene's germline CDR1 is SGHTA and CDR2 FQGNSA. Trimming cost V 1 base and J 7 bases; bases outside gene matches: 4. The CDR3 is 15 amino acids. The CDR3 reads CASSLEASGRNEQFF. The CDR3 region has the DNA TGTGCCAGCAGCTTAGAGGCTAGCGGGAGAAATGAGCAGTTCTTC.

V and J are TRBV10-3 and TRBJ1-2, with D possibly TRBD1 on 5 matching bases. Germline V gene lookup returns CDR1 ENHRY and CDR2 SYGVKD. The V end was cut by 6 bases, the J end by 0 bases, with 14 bases between. This CDR3 contains 15 residues. This CDR3 reads CAIRHARDSNYGYTF. The CDR3 DNA reads TGTGCCATCAGGCACGCCAGGGATTCTAACTATGGCTACACCTTC.

This sequence joins TRBV5-8 and TRBJ2-3; 7 nucleotides agree with TRBD2. From germline, CDR1 is SGHTS and CDR2 YDEGEE. The CDR3 consists of 15 residues. Losses at the gene ends were 2 bases for V and 2 bases for J; bases not matched to a gene: 5. The CDR3 loop is CASSFWGGLTDTQYF. In DNA form, the CDR3 reads TGTGCCAGCAGCTTTTGGGGGGGTCTCACAGATACGCAGTATTTT.

The chain employs TRBV5-1 and TRBJ2-2; maybe TRBD2 (5 bases). The V end lost 0 bases, the J end lost 5 bases, and 14 bases lay between the germline ends. CDR3 length equals 16 residues. Germline V lookup: CDR1 SGHRS, CDR2 YFSETQ. CDR3 loop: CASSLGPGVGTGELFF. The CDR3 nucleotides are TGCGCCAGCAGCTTGGGACCCGGGGTTGGGACCGGGGAGCTGTTTTTT.

V and J are TRBV9 and TRBJ2-1, with 10 bases fitting TRBD2. Per germline, CDR1 SGDLS and CDR2 YYNGEE. This CDR3 contains 16 residues. V shed 7 bases and J 1 base; nucleotides not matched to a gene: 8. In nucleotides, the CDR3 is TGTGCCAGCCGAACCACAGCGGGAGGGTCCTACAATGAGCAGTTCTTC. Its protein is CASRTTAGGSYNEQFF. Full variable domain (outside the CDR3, taken from reference TRBV9 and TRBJ2-1): DSGVTQTPKHLITATGQRVTLRCSPRSGDLSVYWYQQSLDQGLQFLIQYYNGEERAKGNILERFSAQQFPDLHSELNLSSLELGDSALYFCASRTTAGGSYNEQFFGPGTRLTVL.

Here the CDR3 DNA reads TGTGCCAGCACCCAGGGAAGGTTAACCGGGGAGCTGTTTTTT. It yields the protein CASTQGRLTGELFF. J is TRBJ2-2 and V is TRBV6-5, with a tentative D call TRBD1 (5 bases). The CDR3 covers 14 residues. Germline loops: CDR1 MNHEY, CDR2 SVGAGI. V lost 7 bases to trimming and J lost 5 bases, with 14 bases between them.

The CDR3 nucleotides are TGTGCCGGGAAAACAGGGCCCGGCTTTGGGAACACCATATATTTT. Translated, it gives CAGKTGPGFGNTIYF. The V gene is TRBV6-5, the J gene TRBJ1-3, with D perhaps TRBD1 (6 bases). V shed 11 bases and J shed 7 bases, with 24 bases lying between them. The CDR3 runs to 15 residues. Per the germline V gene, CDR1 is MNHEY and CDR2 is SVGAGI.

The rearrangement links TRBV14 to TRBJ1-6, with D possibly being TRBD1 (5 bases). Trimming stripped 4 bases from V and 7 bases from J, with 11 bases between. Germline CDR1 is SGHDN and CDR2 is FVKESK. The CDR3 has 14 residues. The chain's CDR3 is CASSLVGGNSPLHF. The CDR3, as DNA: TGTGCCAGCAGCCTCGTCGGGGGAAATTCACCCCTCCACTTT.

The chain couples TRBV7-2 to TRBJ1-1; 8 bases agree with TRBD1. Trimming removed 1 base from V and 4 bases from J; junction bases left unmatched: 8. The CDR3 loop spans 16 amino acids. CDR1 is SGHTA and CDR2 is FQGNSA in the germline V gene. The CDR3 sequence: CASSLGWGRGLTEAFF. The CDR3 coding sequence is TGTGCCAGCAGCTTAGGTTGGGGCAGGGGGCTCACTGAAGCTTTCTTT. The full variable domain, with the rest looked up from reference TRBV7-2 and TRBJ1-1, is GAGVSQSPSNKVTEKGKDVELRCDPISGHTALYWYRQSLGQGLEFLIYFQGNSAPDKSGLPSDRFSAERTGGSVSTLTIQRTQQEDSAVYLCASSLGWGRGLTEAFFGQGTRLTVV.

The chain carries TRBV5-8 and TRBJ2-3; D is ambiguous. V shed 4 bases and J shed 8 bases, with 14 bases lying between them. Germline V gene sequence: CDR1 SGHTS, CDR2 YDEGEE. The CDR3 runs 13 residues. Written as DNA, the CDR3 is TGTGCCAGCAGCGTGGCCGCCTCGGGTACGCAGTATTTT. Amino acid sequence: CASSVAASGTQYF.

The rearrangement joins TRBV6-2 or TRBV6-3 to TRBJ2-7; 8 bases are shared with TRBD2. The CDR3 is 15 amino acids. CDR1 and CDR2 from the germline V gene are MNHEY and SVGEGT. The J segment lost 3 bases and the V segment lost 6 bases, leaving 10 bases of the junction unmatched. The CDR3 sequence is CASRYQPGLVYEQYF. The CDR3 DNA sequence: TGTGCCAGCAGGTACCAGCCGGGACTAGTCTACGAGCAGTACTTC.

The chain links TRBV27 to TRBJ1-6, with D perhaps matching TRBD1 (5 bases). Germline CDR1 is MNHEY and CDR2 is SMNVEV (reference sequence). This CDR3 spans 16 amino acids. V gave up 0 bases and J gave up 4 bases, with 10 bases separating them. This CDR3 is CASSLSRGHYNSPLHF. The CDR3, as DNA: TGTGCCAGCAGTTTATCCCGCGGACATTATAATTCACCCCTCCACTTT.

The V gene is TRBV18, the J gene TRBJ1-1; TRBD1 aligns across 7 bases. The CDR3 consists of 14 residues. V was pared by 1 base and J by 4 bases, with 3 bases of the junction left unmatched. The germline V gene encodes CDR1 KGHSH and CDR2 LQKENI. This CDR3 reads CASSPQGAVTEAFF. The CDR3 DNA is TGTGCCAGCTCACCACAGGGGGCTGTCACTGAAGCTTTCTTT.

The gene calls are TRBV28 and TRBJ2-3; 7 positions agree with TRBD2. The trim removed 5 bases at V and 6 bases at J, leaving 11 bases unmatched. The CDR3 consists of 15 residues. Per germline, CDR1 MDHEN and CDR2 SYDVKM. Written as DNA, the CDR3 is TGTGCCAGCAGTACCCTGGCGGGAGTGGTTGATACGCAGTATTTT. This sequence encodes CASSTLAGVVDTQYF. Full variable domain (missing parts from reference TRBV28 and TRBJ2-3): DVKVTQSSRYLVKRTGEKVFLECVQDMDHENMFWYRQDPGLGLRLIYFSYDVKMKEKGDIPEGYSVSREKKERFSLILESASTNQTSMYLCASSTLAGVVDTQYFGPGTRLTVL.

The V gene is TRBV5-1, the J gene TRBJ2-5, with 13 bases aligning to TRBD2. The germline V gene encodes CDR1 SGHRS and CDR2 YFSETQ. This CDR3 has 16 amino acids. Trimming took 2 bases from V and 5 from J; bases not matched to a gene: 6. CDR3 protein: CASSFGTSGIRETQYF. In nucleotides, the CDR3 is TGCGCCAGCAGCTTTGGGACTAGCGGGATAAGGGAGACCCAGTACTTC.